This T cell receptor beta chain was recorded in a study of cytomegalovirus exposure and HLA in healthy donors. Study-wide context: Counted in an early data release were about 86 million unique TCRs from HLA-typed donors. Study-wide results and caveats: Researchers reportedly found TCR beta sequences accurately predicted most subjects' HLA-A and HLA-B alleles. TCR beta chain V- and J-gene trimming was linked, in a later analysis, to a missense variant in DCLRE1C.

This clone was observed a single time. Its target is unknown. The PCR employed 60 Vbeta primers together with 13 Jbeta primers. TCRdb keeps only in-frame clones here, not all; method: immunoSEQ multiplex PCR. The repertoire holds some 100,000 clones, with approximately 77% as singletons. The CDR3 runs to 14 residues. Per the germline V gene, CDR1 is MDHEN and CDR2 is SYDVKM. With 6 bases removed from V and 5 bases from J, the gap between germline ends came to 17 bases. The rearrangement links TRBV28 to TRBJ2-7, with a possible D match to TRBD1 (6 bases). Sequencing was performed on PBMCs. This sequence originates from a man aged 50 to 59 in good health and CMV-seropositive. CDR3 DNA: TGTGCCAGCAGCGCCGTTGGACAGAGCCACGAGCAGTACTTC. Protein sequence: CASSAVGQSHEQYF.